The 20 T cell receptor beta chains below come from one sample, sequenced in a study of T cell responses to AZD1222 COVID-19 vaccine (dated by TCRdb to 2020 to 2022). Library preparation used the immunoSEQ multiplex PCR assay. In TCRdb, the immuneACCESS table is reduced to in-frame sequences with V and J assigned. These tables do not hold every clone; where another copy was compared, an unresolved V gene accounts for under half, and the others remain unexplained. The sample profile shows some 150,000 clones; 85% to 95% of them were found once. The ten largest clonotypes hold more than 8.5% of the sample. According to the study, the label for this sample's time point signals: baseline before first vaccination. The sequencing used peripheral blood, collected on day 0 of AZD1222 vaccination. All receptors derive from an adult in good health.

This chain uses TRBV5-4 with TRBJ1-1, with TRBD1 as a possible D gene (5 bases). Germline CDR1 SGHNT, CDR2 YYREEE (reference sequence). The CDR3 spans 12 residues. V lost 7 bases, J lost 7 bases, and 14 bases lay in between. Here the CDR3 reads CASLLDGGEAFF. The CDR3 region has the DNA TGTGCCAGCTTACTCGACGGGGGTGAAGCTTTCTTT.

This clone was seen once. This sequence joins TRBV4-1 and TRBJ2-2, with 7 bases that match TRBD1. With 0 bases clipped from V and 7 bases from J, the junction kept 8 bases outside the gene matches. This CDR3 has 16 residues. Germline CDR1 is MGHRA and CDR2 is YSYEKL. Here the CDR3 reads CASSQESGQASGELFF. In DNA, the CDR3 is TGCGCCAGCAGCCAAGAATCTGGACAGGCGAGCGGGGAGCTGTTTTTT.

The rearrangement links TRBV5-8 to TRBJ2-7; 10 bases agree with TRBD1. This CDR3 is built from 15 residues. With 4 bases clipped from V and 4 bases from J, the junction kept 8 bases outside the gene matches. Germline assignment: CDR1 SGHTS and CDR2 YDEGEE. The CDR3 sequence is CASSRTGTGAYEQYF. CDR3 nucleotide sequence: TGTGCCAGCAGCCGAACCGGGACAGGGGCTTACGAGCAGTACTTC.

The chain combines TRBV7-8 with TRBJ1-1; no firm D call. CDR1 SGHVS and CDR2 FQNEAQ come from the germline V gene. The CDR3 totals 14 residues. The V and J ends lost 3 bases and 1 base respectively, with 9 bases between them. CDR3 in amino acids: CASSLGLRNTEAFF. CDR3 sequence (DNA): TGTGCCAGCAGCTTGGGCCTAAGGAACACTGAAGCTTTCTTT.

This chain joins TRBV18 and TRBJ1-2, with 9 nucleotides matching TRBD1. This CDR3 spans 18 amino acids. The trim removed 6 bases at V and 5 bases at J, leaving 19 bases unmatched. Per the germline V gene, CDR1 is KGHSH and CDR2 is LQKENI. The CDR3 loop reads CASSHMGSGTGNVYGYTF. The CDR3 nucleotides are TGTGCCAGCTCCCACATGGGTTCCGGGACAGGGAACGTTTATGGCTACACCTTC.

The chain is built from TRBV6-5 and TRBJ1-6; TRBD1 agrees at 8 bases. The V segment lost 5 bases and the J segment 10 bases; nucleotides outside the gene matches: 7. The CDR3 contains 14 residues. In germline, CDR1 is MNHEY, CDR2 SVGAGI. This chain's CDR3 is CASSPAGGPSPLHF. The CDR3 nucleotides are TGTGCCAGCAGTCCGGCAGGGGGCCCCTCACCCCTCCACTTT.

In regard to this clone: At one boundary the junction diverges from the germline segment, which might be a read error. The V and J genes are TRBV4-3 and TRBJ2-1; 8 bases match TRBD2. The CDR3 is 15 amino acids. Germline-derived CDR1 and CDR2 are LGHNA and YSLEER. In nucleotides, the CDR3 is TGCGCCAGCAGCCTTCAGCCGGAGGGGACTAGGGAGCTGTTCTTC. This gives the protein CASSLQPEGTRELFF.

V gene TRBV9 combines with J gene TRBJ1-3, with 7 bases identical to TRBD1. This CDR3 spans 17 amino acids. Germline values: CDR1 SGDLS, CDR2 YYNGEE. The V and J ends lost 3 bases and 4 bases, in that order; junction bases with no gene match: 13. The CDR3 sequence is CASSAGGTTGNGNTIYF. For the CDR3, the DNA is TGTGCCAGCAGCGCAGGGGGTACGACAGGGAACGGAAACACCATATATTTT.

The chain joins TRBV21-1 to TRBJ1-6. TRBV21-1 is termed a pseudogene. CDR3 length: 18 amino acids. CDR3 nucleotides: TGTGCCAGCACCGAGATCTTTGAGGGGAGCTCCTATAATTCACCCCTCCACTTT. Residues: CASTEIFEGSSYNSPLHF.

CDR3 amino acids: CASSSPTLRTRALYGYTF. The CDR3 DNA is TGTGCCAGCAGCTCACCAACCCTTAGGACTAGGGCCCTATATGGCTACACCTTC. The J gene is TRBJ1-2, the V gene TRBV5-8; D is unclear. This CDR3 has 18 amino acids. Trimming left V 3 bases short and J 5 bases short, with 26 bases between. CDR1 is SGHTS, CDR2 YDEGEE, per germline. The entire variable domain, with the rest obtained from reference TRBV5-8 and TRBJ1-2, is as follows: EAGVTQSPTHLIKTRGQQATLRCSPISGHTSVYWYQQALGLGLQFLLWYDEGEERNRGNFPPRFSGRQFPNYSSELNVNALELEDSALYLCASSSPTLRTRALYGYTFGSGTRLTVV.

For this clone: One junction end does not reproduce the germline sequence, and a read error may be involved. The chain recombines TRBV19 with TRBJ1-5; D unresolved. From germline, CDR1 is LNHDA and CDR2 SQIVND (reference sequence). CDR3 length: 16 amino acids. CDR3: CVSSRPRGYSNQPQHF. The CDR3 region has the DNA TGTGTCAGTAGCCGGCCTCGTGGATATAGCAATCAGCCCCAGCATTTT. The whole variable domain, remainder taken from reference TRBV19 and TRBJ1-5, is DGGITQSPKYLFRKEGQNVTLSCEQNLNHDAMYWYRQDPGQGLRLIYYSQIVNDFQKGDIAEGYSVSREKKESFPLTVTSAQKNPTAFYLCVSSRPRGYSNQPQHFGDGTRLSIL.

In regard to this clone: The same CDR3 also results from other DNA sequences found in this sample. This chain connects TRBV5-6 to TRBJ2-7; no reliable D call. Trimming removed 2 bases at V and 1 base at J, with 4 bases between. Germline assignment: CDR1 SGHDT and CDR2 YYEEEE. The length of the CDR3 is 12 residues. As DNA, the CDR3 is TGTGCCAGCAGCTTCGGTTCCTACGAGCAGTACTTC. Protein sequence: CASSFGSYEQYF.

The chain employs TRBV3-1 (or the pseudogene TRBV3-2) and TRBJ2-2, with D tentatively TRBD1 or TRBD2 (5 bases each). Trimming left V 0 bases short and J 1 base short, with 12 bases between. This CDR3 contains 17 residues. CDR1 and CDR2 from the germline V gene are LGHDT and YNNKEL (reference sequence). The CDR3 DNA sequence: TGTGCCAGCAGCCAAGATCTTTCGGGGCAGAACACCGGGGAGCTGTTTTTT. It codes for CASSQDLSGQNTGELFF.

V usage is TRBV28 and J usage is TRBJ1-1; 8 bases align to TRBD1. With 0 bases clipped from V and 1 base from J, the junction kept 13 bases outside the gene matches. CDR1 is MDHEN and CDR2 is SYDVKM in the germline V gene. The CDR3 sequence is 19 residues long. CDR3 sequence (DNA): TGTGCCAGCAGTTTATGGGCAGGGGGCGCTTCCCGTCAGAACACTGAAGCTTTCTTT. This sequence encodes CASSLWAGGASRQNTEAFF.

The chain employs TRBV27 and TRBJ2-1; possible D gene TRBD1, 6 bases. The germline V and J ends were trimmed by 0 bases and 6 bases, with 12 bases remaining between them. CDR3 length equals 15 residues. Germline V gene data show CDR1 as MNHEY and CDR2 as SMNVEV (reference sequence). This CDR3 reads CASSLSNVQGNEQFF. In DNA form, the CDR3 reads TGTGCCAGCAGTTTATCAAATGTACAGGGCAATGAGCAGTTCTTC.

The rearrangement uses TRBV5-1 and TRBJ1-1; perhaps TRBD1 as D (5 bases). Germline-derived CDR1 and CDR2 are SGHRS and YFSETQ. V gave up 0 bases and J gave up 5 bases, with 8 bases separating them. The CDR3 is 13 residues long. CDR3 amino acids: CASSLAAGTEAFF. The CDR3 bases are TGCGCCAGCAGCTTGGCCGCAGGGACTGAAGCTTTCTTT.

This clone came up once. The chain couples TRBV30 to TRBJ1-5, with 8 positions matching TRBD1. Germline V gene data show CDR1 as GTSNPN and CDR2 as SVGIG (reference sequence). The CDR3 covers 14 residues. The junction had 8 bases not matched to a gene; V was cut back by 5 bases and J by 5 bases. The CDR3 DNA is TGTGCCTGGGACTCAAAACAGGGGGATCAGCCCCAGCATTTT. This encodes CAWDSKQGDQPQHF.

V is TRBV27 and J is TRBJ1-5, with D possibly matching TRBD1 (6 bases). The CDR3 sequence is 15 residues long. Germline V CDR1 and CDR2: MNHEY, SMNVEV (reference sequence). Trimming pared 6 bases from V and 0 bases from J, leaving 12 bases between. CDR3 in amino acids: CASSFGQLSNQPQHF. The CDR3, as DNA: TGTGCCAGCAGCTTCGGACAGCTTAGCAATCAGCCCCAGCATTTT.

V usage is TRBV27 and J usage is TRBJ2-6; perhaps D is TRBD1 or TRBD2 (5 bases each). V was trimmed by 11 bases and J by 1 base, leaving 12 bases between them. Germline CDR1 reads MNHEY; CDR2 reads SMNVEV (reference sequence). The CDR3 has 14 residues. The CDR3 is CASGSGSGANVLTF. CDR3 coding DNA: TGTGCCTCAGGGTCGGGGTCTGGGGCCAACGTCCTGACTTTC.

This clone appeared a single time. V and J are TRBV2 and TRBJ1-2; D remains unclear. With 8 bases removed from V and 6 bases from J, the gap between germline ends came to 4 bases. The CDR3 sequence is 9 residues long. Germline lookup yields CDR1 SNHLY and CDR2 FYNNEI. CDR3 DNA: TGTGCCAGCCGCGATGGCTACACCTTC. Protein product: CASRDGYTF.